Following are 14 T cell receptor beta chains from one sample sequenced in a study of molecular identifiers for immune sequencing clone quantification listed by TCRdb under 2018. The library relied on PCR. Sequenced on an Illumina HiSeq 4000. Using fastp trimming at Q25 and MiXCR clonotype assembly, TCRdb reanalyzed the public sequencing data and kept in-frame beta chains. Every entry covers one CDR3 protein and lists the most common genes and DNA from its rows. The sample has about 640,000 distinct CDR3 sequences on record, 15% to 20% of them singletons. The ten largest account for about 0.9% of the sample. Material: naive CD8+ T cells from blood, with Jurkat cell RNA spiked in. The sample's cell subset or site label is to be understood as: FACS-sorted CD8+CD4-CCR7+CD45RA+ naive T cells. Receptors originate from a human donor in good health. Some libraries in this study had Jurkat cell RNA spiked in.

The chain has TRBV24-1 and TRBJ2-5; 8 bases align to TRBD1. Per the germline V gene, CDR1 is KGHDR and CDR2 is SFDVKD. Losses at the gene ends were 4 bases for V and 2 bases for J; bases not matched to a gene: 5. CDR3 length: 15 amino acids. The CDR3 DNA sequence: TGTGCCACCAGTGAGGACGACAGGGGACAAGAGACCCAGTACTTC. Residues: CATSEDDRGQETQYF.

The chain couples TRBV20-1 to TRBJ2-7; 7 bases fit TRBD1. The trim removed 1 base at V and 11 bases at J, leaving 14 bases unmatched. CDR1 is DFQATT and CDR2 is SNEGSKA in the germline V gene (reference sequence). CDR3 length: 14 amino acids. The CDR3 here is CSARGWDSRDPEYF. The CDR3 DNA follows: TGCAGTGCTAGAGGGTGGGACAGCCGGGACCCCGAGTACTTC.

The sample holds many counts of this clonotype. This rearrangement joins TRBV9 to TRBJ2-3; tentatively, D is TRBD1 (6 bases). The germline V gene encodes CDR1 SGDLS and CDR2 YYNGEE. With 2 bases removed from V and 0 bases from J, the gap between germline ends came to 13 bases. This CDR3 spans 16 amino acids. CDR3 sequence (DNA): TGTGCCAGCAGCGTCCGACAGGAAAGCAGCACAGATACGCAGTATTTT. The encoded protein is CASSVRQESSTDTQYF.

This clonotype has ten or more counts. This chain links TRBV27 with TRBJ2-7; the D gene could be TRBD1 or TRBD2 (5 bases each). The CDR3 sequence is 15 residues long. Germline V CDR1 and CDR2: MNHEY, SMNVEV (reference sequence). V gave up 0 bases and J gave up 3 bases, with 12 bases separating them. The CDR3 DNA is TGTGCCAGCAGTTTATCTGTGGGGGTCCGCTACGAGCAGTACTTC. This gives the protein CASSLSVGVRYEQYF.

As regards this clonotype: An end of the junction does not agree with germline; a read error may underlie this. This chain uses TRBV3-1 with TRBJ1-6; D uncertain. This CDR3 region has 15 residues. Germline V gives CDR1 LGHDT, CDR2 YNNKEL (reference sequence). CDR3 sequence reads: CAGSQEREASSPLHF. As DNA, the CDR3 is TGTGCCGGCAGCCAAGAGCGGGAGGCCAGTTCACCCCTCCACTTT.

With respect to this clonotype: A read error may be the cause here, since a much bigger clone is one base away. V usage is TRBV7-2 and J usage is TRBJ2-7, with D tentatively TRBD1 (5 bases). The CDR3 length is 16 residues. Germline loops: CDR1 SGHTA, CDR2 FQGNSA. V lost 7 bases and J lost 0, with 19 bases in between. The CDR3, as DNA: TGTGCCAGCACCCCAGCCCAGGGCTACTGCTCCTACGAGCAGTACTTC. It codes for CASTPAQGYCSYEQYF. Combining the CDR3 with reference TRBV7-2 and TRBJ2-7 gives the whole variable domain GAGVSQSPSNKVTEKGKDVELRCDPISGHTALYWYRQSLGQGLEFLIYFQGNSAPDKSGLPSDRFSAERTGGSVSTLTIQRTQQEDSAVYLCASTPAQGYCSYEQYFGPGTRLTVT.

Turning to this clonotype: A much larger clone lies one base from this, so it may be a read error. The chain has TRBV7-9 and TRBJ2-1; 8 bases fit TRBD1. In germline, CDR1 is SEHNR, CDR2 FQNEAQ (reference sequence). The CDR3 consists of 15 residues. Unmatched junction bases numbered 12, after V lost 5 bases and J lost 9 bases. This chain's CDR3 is CASSPGGAQVSEQFF. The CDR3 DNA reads TGTGCCAGCAGCCCAGGGGGCGCTCAGGTCAGTGAGCAGTTCTTC.

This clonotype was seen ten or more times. In nucleotides, the CDR3 is TGTGCCAGCGGTGAGACCTCTTACAGGGGAGCTTTCTTT. This codes for CASGETSYRGAFF. The chain couples TRBV7-9 to TRBJ1-1, with 7 nucleotides matching TRBD1. The CDR3 covers 13 residues. From germline, CDR1 is SEHNR and CDR2 FQNEAQ (reference sequence). Losses at the gene ends were 8 bases for V and 10 bases for J; bases not matched to a gene: 13.

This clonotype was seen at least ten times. CDR3 nucleotides: TGTGCCAGCAGTGCAGGGGGTGCAGGAAACATTCAGTACTTC. Protein product: CASSAGGAGNIQYF. This sequence joins TRBV12-3 or TRBV12-4 and TRBJ2-4, with 7 bases aligning to TRBD1. The CDR3 is made up of 14 amino acids. The J segment lost 6 bases and the V segment lost 5 bases, leaving 7 bases of the junction unmatched.

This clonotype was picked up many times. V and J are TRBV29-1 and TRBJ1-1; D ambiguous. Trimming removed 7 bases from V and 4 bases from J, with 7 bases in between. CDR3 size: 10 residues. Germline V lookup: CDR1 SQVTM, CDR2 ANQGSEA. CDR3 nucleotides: TGCAGCGGAGGTCCCACTGAAGCTTTCTTT. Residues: CSGGPTEAFF.

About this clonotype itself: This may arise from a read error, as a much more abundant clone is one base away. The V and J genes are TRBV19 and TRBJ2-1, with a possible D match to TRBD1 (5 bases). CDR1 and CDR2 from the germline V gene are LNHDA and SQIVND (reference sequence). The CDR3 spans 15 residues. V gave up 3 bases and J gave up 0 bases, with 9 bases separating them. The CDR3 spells CASSMRQGSYNEQFF. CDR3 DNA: TGTGCCAGTAGTATGAGGCAGGGCTCCTACAATGAGCAGTTCTTC.

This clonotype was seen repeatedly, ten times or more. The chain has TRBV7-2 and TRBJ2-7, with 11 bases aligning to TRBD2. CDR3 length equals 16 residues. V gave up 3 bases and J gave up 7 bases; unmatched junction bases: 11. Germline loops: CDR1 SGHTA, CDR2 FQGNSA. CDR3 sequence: CASSFSGGAALVEQYF. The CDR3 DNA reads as TGTGCCAGCAGCTTTAGCGGGGGGGCGGCGTTAGTTGAGCAGTACTTC.

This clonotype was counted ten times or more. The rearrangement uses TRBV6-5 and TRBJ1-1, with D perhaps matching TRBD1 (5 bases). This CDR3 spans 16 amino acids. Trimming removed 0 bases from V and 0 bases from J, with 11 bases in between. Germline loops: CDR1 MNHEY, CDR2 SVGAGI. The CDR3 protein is CASSYSMVRVNTEAFF. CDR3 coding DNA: TGTGCCAGCAGTTACTCGATGGTCAGGGTGAACACTGAAGCTTTCTTT.

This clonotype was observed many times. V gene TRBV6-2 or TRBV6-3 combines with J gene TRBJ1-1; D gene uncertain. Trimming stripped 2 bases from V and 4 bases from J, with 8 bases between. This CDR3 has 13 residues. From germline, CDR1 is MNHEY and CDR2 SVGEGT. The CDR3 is CASSYRDLTEAFF. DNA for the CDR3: TGTGCCAGCAGTTACCGCGACCTCACTGAAGCTTTCTTT.